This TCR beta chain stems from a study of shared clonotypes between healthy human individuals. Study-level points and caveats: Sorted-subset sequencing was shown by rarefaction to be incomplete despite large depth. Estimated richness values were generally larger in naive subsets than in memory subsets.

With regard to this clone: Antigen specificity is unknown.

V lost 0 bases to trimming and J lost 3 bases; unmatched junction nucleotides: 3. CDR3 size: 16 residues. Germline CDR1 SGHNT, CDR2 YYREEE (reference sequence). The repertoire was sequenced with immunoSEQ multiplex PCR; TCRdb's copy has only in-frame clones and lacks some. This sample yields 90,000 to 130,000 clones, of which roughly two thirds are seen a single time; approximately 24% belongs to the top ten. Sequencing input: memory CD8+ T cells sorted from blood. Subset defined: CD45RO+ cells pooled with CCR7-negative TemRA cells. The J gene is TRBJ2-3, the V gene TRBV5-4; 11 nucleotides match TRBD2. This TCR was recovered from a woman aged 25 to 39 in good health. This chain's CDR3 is CASSLGLAGKTDTQYF. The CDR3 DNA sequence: TGTGCCAGCAGCTTGGGACTAGCGGGAAAGACAGATACGCAGTATTTT. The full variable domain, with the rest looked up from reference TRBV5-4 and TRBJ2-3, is ETGVTQSPTHLIKTRGQQVTLRCSSQSGHNTVSWYQQALGQGPQFIFQYYREEENGRGNFPPRFSGLQFPNYSSELNVNALELDDSALYLCASSLGLAGKTDTQYFGPGTRLTVL.